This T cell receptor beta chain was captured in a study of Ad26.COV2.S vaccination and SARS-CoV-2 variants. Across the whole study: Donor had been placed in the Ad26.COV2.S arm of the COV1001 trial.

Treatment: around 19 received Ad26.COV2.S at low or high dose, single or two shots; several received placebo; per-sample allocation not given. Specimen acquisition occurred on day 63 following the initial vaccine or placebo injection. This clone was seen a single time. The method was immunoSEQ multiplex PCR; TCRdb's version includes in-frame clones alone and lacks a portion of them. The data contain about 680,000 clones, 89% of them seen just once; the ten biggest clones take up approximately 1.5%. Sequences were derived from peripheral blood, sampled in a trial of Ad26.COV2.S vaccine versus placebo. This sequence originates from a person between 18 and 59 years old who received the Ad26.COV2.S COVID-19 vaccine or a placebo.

The CDR3 nucleotides read TGTGCCAGCTCACCAGGGGCAGGGGGCTTCACAGATACGCAGTATTTT. It specifies CASSPGAGGFTDTQYF. The rearrangement links TRBV18 to TRBJ2-3; TRBD1 aligns across 8 bases. The V and J ends lost 2 bases and 2 bases, in that order; junction bases with no gene match: 6. The germline gives CDR1 KGHSH, CDR2 LQKENI. The CDR3 length is 16 residues.